The rows below give T cell receptor beta chains drawn from one sample of a study of T-cell reconstitution after alpha-beta-depleted transplantation in children. MiXCR, applied by TCRdb to the PCR reads, yields one record per CDR3 protein. There are 150,000 to 250,000 distinct CDR3 sequences in the sample; just over 14% occur only once, and 13% lies in the top ten. Sequenced material: PBMCs from the stem cell graft donor, taken from the stem cell graft. These receptors came from a human donor who donated a stem cell graft to a child with acute lymphoblastic leukemia. CDR3s include the opening cysteine and the closing phenylalanine or tryptophan. The D gene is left open where the match is weak. Rows may omit the clone size; those that give it use once, few, many or a size class.

j_call: TRBJ2-1
clone_size: once
d_call: NA
v_call: TRBV11-2
cdr3_length: 15
cdr3_nt: TGTGCCAGCAGCTTAGAGCGGGGGCGGGGACTTGAGCAGTTCTTC
cdr3_aa: CASSLERGRGLEQFF

j_call: TRBJ2-5
clone_size: many
d_call: NA
v_call: TRBV7-2
cdr3_length: 14
cdr3_nt: TGTGCCAGCAGCATACAGGGTGGGGGGGAGACCCAGTACTTC
cdr3_aa: CASSIQGGGETQYF

j_call: TRBJ1-1
clone_size: many
d_call: NA
v_call: TRBV29-1
cdr3_length: 12
cdr3_nt: TGCAGCGTCGGGCGGGGGAACACTGAAGCTTTCTTT
cdr3_aa: CSVGRGNTEAFF

j_call: TRBJ2-5
clone_size: many
d_call: NA
v_call: TRBV7-9
cdr3_length: 16
cdr3_nt: TGTGCCAGCAGCTTAGGGGGTGACCTGTACCAAGAGACCCAGTACTTC
cdr3_aa: CASSLGGDLYQETQYF

j_call: TRBJ2-2
clone_size: many
d_call: TRBD1
v_call: TRBV12-3/TRBV12-4
cdr3_length: 14
cdr3_nt: TGTGCCAGCAGTTTAAACAGGGGGCGCCGGGAGCTGTTTTTT
cdr3_aa: CASSLNRGRRELFF

j_call: TRBJ2-7
clone_size: many
d_call: NA
v_call: TRBV20-1
cdr3_length: 12
cdr3_nt: TGCAGTGCCCGCCCTCGGGATAGCGAGCAGTACTTC
cdr3_aa: CSARPRDSEQYF

j_call: TRBJ2-7
clone_size: many
d_call: TRBD1
v_call: TRBV12-3/TRBV12-4
cdr3_length: 14
cdr3_nt: TGTGCCAGCACGAAAACGACAGGGCCCCCCCGGCAGTACTTC
cdr3_aa: CASTKTTGPPRQYF

j_call: TRBJ2-3
clone_size: NA
d_call: TRBD1
v_call: TRBV20-1
cdr3_length: 16
cdr3_nt: TGCAGTGCTAGAGATACCGTCCAGGGGGCGTTAGATACGCAGTATTTT
cdr3_aa: CSARDTVQGALDTQYF

j_call: TRBJ2-3
clone_size: many
d_call: TRBD2
v_call: TRBV28
cdr3_length: 16
cdr3_nt: TGTGCCAGCAGTTTATCGGCTAGCGGGAGGTCAGATACGCAGTATTTT
cdr3_aa: CASSLSASGRSDTQYF

j_call: TRBJ2-1
clone_size: many
d_call: TRBD2
v_call: TRBV20-1
cdr3_length: 13
cdr3_nt: TGCAGTGCTAGAGTTTCTAGCGGGAGGGGTCAGTTCTTC
cdr3_aa: CSARVSSGRGQFF

j_call: TRBJ2-3
clone_size: many
d_call: TRBD2
v_call: TRBV11-2
cdr3_length: 17
cdr3_nt: TGTGCCAGCAGCCCCGGGACTAGCGGGTGGGGCACAGATACGCAGTATTTT
cdr3_aa: CASSPGTSGWGTDTQYF

j_call: TRBJ2-4
clone_size: NA
d_call: NA
v_call: TRBV25-1
cdr3_length: 16
cdr3_nt: TGTGCCAGCAGTGAAGGTAGCAGTCTAGCCAAAAACATTCAGTACTTC
cdr3_aa: CASSEGSSLAKNIQYF

j_call: TRBJ1-2
clone_size: few
d_call: NA
v_call: TRBV19
cdr3_length: 13
cdr3_nt: TGTGCCAGTAGTATACTTGGTTCATATGGCTACACCTTC
cdr3_aa: CASSILGSYGYTF

j_call: TRBJ2-3
clone_size: many
d_call: TRBD2
v_call: TRBV9
cdr3_length: 16
cdr3_nt: TGTGCCAGCAGCGTAGAACTAGCGGGGACCACAGATACGCAGTATTTT
cdr3_aa: CASSVELAGTTDTQYF

j_call: TRBJ2-1
clone_size: few
d_call: TRBD1
v_call: TRBV27
cdr3_length: 15
cdr3_nt: TGTGCCAGCAGTGAGACAGGGAGCTCCTACAATGAGCAGTTCTTC
cdr3_aa: CASSETGSSYNEQFF

j_call: TRBJ1-1
clone_size: NA
d_call: NA
v_call: TRBV5-1
cdr3_length: 15
cdr3_nt: TGCGCCAGCAGCTTGCTTGTGGGGAAGAACACTGAAGCTTTCTTT
cdr3_aa: CASSLLVGKNTEAFF

j_call: TRBJ2-5
clone_size: NA
d_call: TRBD2
v_call: TRBV5-1
cdr3_length: 15
cdr3_nt: TGCGCCAGCAGAAAACTAGCGGAGATCTCAGAGACCCAGTACTTC
cdr3_aa: CASRKLAEISETQYF

j_call: TRBJ1-6
clone_size: NA
d_call: NA
v_call: TRBV7-9
cdr3_length: 11
cdr3_nt: TGTGCCAGCAGCCTTCAATCACCCCTCCACTTT
cdr3_aa: CASSLQSPLHF

j_call: TRBJ1-1
clone_size: many
d_call: NA
v_call: TRBV7-9
cdr3_length: 14
cdr3_nt: TGTGCCAGCAGCTTAGGATCCCGGAACACTGAAGCTTTCTTT
cdr3_aa: CASSLGSRNTEAFF

j_call: TRBJ1-5
clone_size: many
d_call: TRBD1
v_call: TRBV29-1
cdr3_length: 12
cdr3_nt: TGCAGCACTTGGACAGGCGGCGAGCCCCAGCATTTT
cdr3_aa: CSTWTGGEPQHF

j_call: TRBJ2-1
clone_size: many
d_call: NA
v_call: TRBV11-2
cdr3_length: 13
cdr3_nt: TGTGCCAGCAGGGCCGGAAACCACAATGAGCAGTTCTTC
cdr3_aa: CASRAGNHNEQFF

j_call: TRBJ2-7
clone_size: NA
d_call: TRBD1
v_call: TRBV11-2
cdr3_length: 15
cdr3_nt: TGTGCCAGCAGCTTAGACGGGACAGGGGCGTACGAGCAGTACTTC
cdr3_aa: CASSLDGTGAYEQYF

j_call: TRBJ1-1
clone_size: many
d_call: NA
v_call: TRBV5-6
cdr3_length: 14
cdr3_nt: TGTGCCAGCAGCTTGTCATCGGTGCCCGTTCGGGCTTTCTTT
cdr3_aa: CASSLSSVPVRAFF

j_call: TRBJ2-5
clone_size: NA
d_call: NA
v_call: TRBV5-4
cdr3_length: 13
cdr3_nt: TGTGCCAGCAGCTCTGAGCCCGAAGAGACCCAGTACTTC
cdr3_aa: CASSSEPEETQYF

j_call: TRBJ1-1
clone_size: many
d_call: NA
v_call: TRBV29-1
cdr3_length: 13
cdr3_nt: TGCAGCGTGGCGACGGGGGCTAACACTGAAGCTTTCTTT
cdr3_aa: CSVATGANTEAFF

j_call: TRBJ2-7
clone_size: NA
d_call: NA
v_call: TRBV4-2
cdr3_length: 17
cdr3_nt: TGTGCCGGCAGCCAAGGTCGAGGCGGGGTCGGTACCTACGAGCAGTACTTC
cdr3_aa: CAGSQGRGGVGTYEQYF

j_call: TRBJ1-2
clone_size: many
d_call: NA
v_call: TRBV6-1
cdr3_length: 15
cdr3_nt: TGTGCCAGCACTACCTGGACCCCCCGGAGCTATGGCTACACCTTC
cdr3_aa: CASTTWTPRSYGYTF

j_call: TRBJ2-1
clone_size: many
d_call: TRBD2
v_call: TRBV7-9
cdr3_length: 13
cdr3_nt: TGTGCCAGCAGCTTAGAACTAGCGGGAGGGCCGTTCTTC
cdr3_aa: CASSLELAGGPFF

j_call: TRBJ2-7
clone_size: few
d_call: TRBD1
v_call: TRBV18
cdr3_length: 15
cdr3_nt: TGTGCCAGCTCACAGAAACCGGGACAGTACTACGAGCAGTACTTC
cdr3_aa: CASSQKPGQYYEQYF

j_call: TRBJ2-5
clone_size: few
d_call: NA
v_call: TRBV7-9
cdr3_length: 14
cdr3_nt: TGTGCCAGCACACAGCAGGCGGGCGGAGAGACCCAGTACTTC
cdr3_aa: CASTQQAGGETQYF

j_call: TRBJ1-5
clone_size: many
d_call: NA
v_call: TRBV20-1
cdr3_length: 15
cdr3_nt: TGCAGTGCTAGTCCGGATCCGTTTAGCAATCAGCCCCAGCATTTT
cdr3_aa: CSASPDPFSNQPQHF

j_call: TRBJ1-5
clone_size: NA
d_call: TRBD1
v_call: TRBV12-3/TRBV12-4
cdr3_length: 14
cdr3_nt: TGTGCCAGCAGTCCGGGACAGAATAAGGAGGCCCAGCATTTT
cdr3_aa: CASSPGQNKEAQHF

j_call: TRBJ2-7
clone_size: NA
d_call: TRBD2
v_call: TRBV20-1
cdr3_length: 17
cdr3_nt: TGCAGTGCCCCAGGGCCTAGCGGGAGACTTGGGGGCTACGAGCAGTACTTC
cdr3_aa: CSAPGPSGRLGGYEQYF

j_call: TRBJ2-5
clone_size: many
d_call: NA
v_call: TRBV7-9
cdr3_length: 14
cdr3_nt: TGTGCCAGCAGCTTAGAGGGCAGGCAAGAGACCCAGTACTTC
cdr3_aa: CASSLEGRQETQYF

j_call: TRBJ2-1
clone_size: many
d_call: NA
v_call: TRBV20-1
cdr3_length: 16
cdr3_nt: TGCAGTGCTAGAGTCTACCCAATAGGACTCTACAATGAGCAGTTCTTC
cdr3_aa: CSARVYPIGLYNEQFF

j_call: TRBJ2-3
clone_size: many
d_call: TRBD1
v_call: TRBV29-1
cdr3_length: 17
cdr3_nt: TGCAGCGTTGATGGCGGACCGGGACAGGGCTTGGCAGATACGCAGTATTTT
cdr3_aa: CSVDGGPGQGLADTQYF

j_call: TRBJ2-2
clone_size: few
d_call: TRBD2
v_call: TRBV5-1
cdr3_length: 15
cdr3_nt: TGCGCCAGCAGCCGACTAGCGGGAGAAACCGGGGAGCTGTTTTTT
cdr3_aa: CASSRLAGETGELFF